Below, 20 T cell receptor beta chains from the same sample are listed, as sequenced in a study of CD8+CD57+ T cells in acquired aplastic anemia (dated by TCRdb to 2017 to 2018). Expansion of CD8+CD57+ cells had been shown by flow cytometry in the patients chosen for sequencing. The reads were generated on an Illumina HiSeq 2000. Genomic DNA served as template for TCR beta VDJ combination and CDR3 sequence profiling. TCRdb passed the public sequencing reads through fastp at Q25 and MiXCR, retaining productive beta sequences. Entries are consolidated by CDR3 protein sequence, retaining the most common genes and DNA. This sample is represented by 220,000 or so distinct CDR3 sequences; 65% of them were singletons. The top ten constitute about 60% of the sample. Material: sorted CD4+, CD8+, or CD8+CD57+ T cells (not recorded which) from PBMCs. These TCRs come from a human donor with aplastic anemia.

Remarks on this clonotype: Because it lacks the conserved phenylalanine or tryptophan at the end, this CDR3 is likely a read error. This chain uses TRBV2 with TRBJ2-7; D could derive from TRBD1 or TRBD2 (6 bases each). The V gene's germline CDR1 is SNHLY and CDR2 FYNNEI. Trimming pared 6 bases from V and 3 bases from J, leaving 15 bases between. The CDR3 sequence is 14 residues long. CDR3 DNA: TGTGCCAGCAGAAGGAATGAGGGGGGCTACGAGCAGTACCTC. Protein sequence: CASRRNEGGYEQYL.

This clonotype has a handful of counts. The rearrangement uses TRBV12-3 or TRBV12-4 and TRBJ1-3, with no clear D. The CDR3 is 12 amino acids. The ends were cut back, 5 bases at V and 7 bases at J, with 9 bases in the middle. The CDR3 region has the DNA TGTGCCAGCAGTCGAGAGCGGAACACCATATATTTT. Protein: CASSRERNTIYF.

This clonotype was counted a single time. J is TRBJ2-7 and V is TRBV5-6; D possibly corresponds to TRBD1 (5 bases). Germline CDR1 and CDR2: SGHDT and YYEEEE. V lost 2 bases and J 2 bases, leaving 11 bases between the germline ends. The CDR3 has 14 residues. In DNA, the CDR3 is TGTGCCAGCAGCTTTAGCCCAGGGACCTACGAGCAGTACTTC. As protein: CASSFSPGTYEQYF. The variable domain in full, with the rest retrieved from reference TRBV5-6 and TRBJ2-7, is DAGVTQSPTHLIKTRGQQVTLRCSPKSGHDTVSWYQQALGQGPQFIFQYYEEEERQRGNFPDRFSGHQFPNYSSELNVNALLLGDSALYLCASSFSPGTYEQYFGPGTRLTVT.

This clonotype has just a few counts. This rearrangement joins TRBV5-4 to TRBJ2-3, with D perhaps matching TRBD1 (5 bases). Per germline, CDR1 SGHNT and CDR2 YYREEE (reference sequence). The V end lost 5 bases, the J end lost 4 bases, and 14 bases lay between the germline ends. The CDR3 loop spans 14 amino acids. This chain's CDR3 is CASSASGRADTQYF. CDR3 DNA: TGTGCCAGCAGTGCATCAGGGCGAGCAGATACGCAGTATTTT.

The V call is TRBV2, the J call TRBJ2-5; D uncertain. The length of the CDR3 is 15 residues. With 4 bases removed from V and 4 bases from J, the gap between germline ends came to 16 bases. CDR1 is SNHLY and CDR2 is FYNNEI in the germline V gene. In DNA form, the CDR3 reads TGTGCCAGCAGTGGGGTAGTGGGCCCTACAGAGACCCAGTACTTC. This sequence encodes CASSGVVGPTETQYF. The full variable domain, completed using reference TRBV2 and TRBJ2-5, is EPEVTQTPSHQVTQMGQEVILRCVPISNHLYFYWYRQILGQKVEFLVSFYNNEISEKSEIFDDQFSVERPDGSNFTLKIRSTKLEDSAMYFCASSGVVGPTETQYFGPGTRLLVL.

CDR3 nucleotides: TGCAGTGCTAGAGATCTGGGGGAGCTGTTTTTT. Protein product: CSARDLGELFF. The chain is built from TRBV20-1 and TRBJ2-2; D is unresolved. V dropped 0 bases and J dropped 8 bases, with 4 bases sitting between them. This CDR3 is built from 11 residues. The V gene's germline CDR1 is DFQATT and CDR2 SNEGSKA (reference sequence).

This clonotype was seen a few times. V gene TRBV15 combines with J gene TRBJ1-3; D might be TRBD1 (6 bases). V dropped 3 bases and J dropped 5 bases, with 14 bases sitting between them. Per germline, CDR1 LNHNV and CDR2 YYDKDF (reference sequence). This CDR3 has 15 amino acids. The CDR3 nucleotides are TGTGCCACCAGCAGCCGTCAGGGGTTGAGAAACACCATATATTTT. Its translation is CATSSRQGLRNTIYF.

The rearrangement joins TRBV20-1 to TRBJ2-7, with 9 positions matching TRBD1. CDR3 length equals 12 residues. Germline values: CDR1 DFQATT, CDR2 SNEGSKA (reference sequence). J was trimmed by 5 bases and V by 6 bases; bases with no gene match: 5. The CDR3 DNA sequence: TGCAGTGCCTCGGACAGGGGACACGAGCAGTACTTC. Translating it yields CSASDRGHEQYF.

This chain uses TRBV5-6 with TRBJ2-1; tentative D call: TRBD2 (5 bases). The V gene lost 4 bases and the J gene lost 7 bases, with 9 bases spanning the gap. CDR3 length: 12 amino acids. CDR1 and CDR2 (germline): SGHDT, YYEEEE. The CDR3 loop reads CASSLRRNEQFF. Written as DNA, the CDR3 is TGTGCCAGCAGCCTGAGGAGGAATGAGCAGTTCTTC.

As concerns this clonotype: The junction and the germline gene differ at one end; a read error may be behind it. The chain carries TRBV5-1 and TRBJ1-2; the D gene is possibly TRBD1 (5 bases). CDR1 and CDR2 from the germline V gene are SGHRS and YFSETQ. This CDR3 comprises 13 residues. The CDR3 DNA follows: TGTGCCAGCAGCTTGGGGGGATCCTATGGCTACACCTTC. Its translation: CASSLGGSYGYTF. Full variable domain (remainder filled in from reference TRBV5-1 and TRBJ1-2): KAGVTQTPRYLIKTRGQQVTLSCSPISGHRSVSWYQQTPGQGLQFLFEYFSETQRNKGNFPGRFSGRQFSNSRSEMNVSTLELGDSALYLCASSLGGSYGYTFGSGTRLTVV.

The chain recombines TRBV29-1 with TRBJ1-3; D is perhaps TRBD1 (5 bases). V was pared by 4 bases and J by 2 bases, with 12 bases between. Germline lookup yields CDR1 SQVTM and CDR2 ANQGSEA. This CDR3 spans 14 amino acids. This CDR3 reads CSVGDGGAGNTIYF. DNA of the CDR3: TGCAGCGTTGGGGATGGGGGGGCTGGAAACACCATATATTTT.

This chain connects TRBV5-6 to TRBJ1-2; D is unresolved. The germline CDR1 and CDR2 sequences are SGHDT and YYEEEE. The germline V and J ends were trimmed by 0 bases and 0 bases, with 6 bases remaining between them. The length of the CDR3 is 14 residues. CDR3 nucleotide sequence: TGTGCCAGCAGCTTGGGAAGTACTAACTATGGCTACACCTTC. This codes for CASSLGSTNYGYTF.

The J gene is TRBJ2-2, the V gene TRBV5-1, with D uncertain. The CDR3 is 13 amino acids. Per germline, CDR1 SGHRS and CDR2 YFSETQ. Deletions cut 7 bases from V and 0 bases from J, with 7 bases between. The CDR3 sequence is CASRSSNTGELFF. The CDR3 DNA reads TGCGCCAGCCGTAGTTCGAACACCGGGGAGCTGTTTTTT.

This chain links TRBV7-8 with TRBJ1-5; D perhaps matches TRBD1 (5 bases). The CDR3 covers 16 residues. The V and J ends lost 2 bases and 14 bases respectively, with 25 bases between them. Germline CDR1 is SGHVS and CDR2 is FQNEAQ. CDR3 region: CASSLRDVGLADNEHF. The DNA of the CDR3 is TGTGCCAGCAGCTTAAGAGACGTGGGACTGGCTGACAATGAGCATTTT.

This chain uses TRBV9 with TRBJ1-2; TRBD1 agrees at 9 bases. The ends lost 4 bases at V and 7 bases at J; junction bases unmatched: 11. Germline CDR1 SGDLS, CDR2 YYNGEE. CDR3 length: 15 amino acids. In DNA form, the CDR3 reads TGTGCCAGCAGCTTGGGTACCGGGACAGGGTCTGGCTACACCTTC. This gives the protein CASSLGTGTGSGYTF.

The genes are TRBV7-9 and TRBJ2-7; possible D gene TRBD1, 7 bases. The germline V and J ends were trimmed by 6 bases and 3 bases, with 12 bases remaining between them. The germline CDR1 and CDR2 sequences are SEHNR and FQNEAQ (reference sequence). CDR3 length: 13 amino acids. The CDR3 here is CASRKQGGYEQYF. The CDR3 nucleotides are TGTGCCAGCAGGAAGCAGGGGGGCTACGAGCAGTACTTC.

This rearrangement joins TRBV10-3 to TRBJ2-7; 10 bases map to TRBD1. Losses at the gene ends were 10 bases for V and 3 bases for J; bases not matched to a gene: 6. The germline CDR1 and CDR2 sequences are ENHRY and SYGVKD. The CDR3 runs to 13 residues. In DNA, the CDR3 is TGTGCCACCGTGGGACAGGGGATCTACGAGCAGTACTTC. Amino acid sequence: CATVGQGIYEQYF.

J is TRBJ2-7 and V is TRBV29-1, with TRBD1 identical over 7 bases. V shed 6 bases and J 2 bases; nucleotides not matched to a gene: 1. The CDR3 is 11 amino acids. Germline values: CDR1 SQVTM, CDR2 ANQGSEA. The CDR3 DNA follows: TGCAGCGTGGGACAGACCTACGAGCAGTACTTC. This encodes CSVGQTYEQYF.

The chain joins TRBV5-1 to TRBJ2-5, with 15 nucleotides matching TRBD2. Trimming at V came to 4 bases and at J to 5 bases, leaving 6 bases not matched to a gene. CDR3 size: 16 residues. Germline V gene data show CDR1 as SGHRS and CDR2 as YFSETQ. The CDR3 loop is CASSLGTSGGWETQYF. In nucleotides, the CDR3 is TGCGCCAGCAGCCTCGGGACTAGCGGGGGGTGGGAGACCCAGTACTTC. Variable domain in full (rest from reference TRBV5-1 and TRBJ2-5): KAGVTQTPRYLIKTRGQQVTLSCSPISGHRSVSWYQQTPGQGLQFLFEYFSETQRNKGNFPGRFSGRQFSNSRSEMNVSTLELGDSALYLCASSLGTSGGWETQYFGPGTRLLVL.

The rearrangement links TRBV2 to TRBJ1-2; no clear D. Trimming stripped 7 bases from V and 4 bases from J, with 13 bases between. The CDR3 is 13 residues long. CDR1 and CDR2 from the germline V gene are SNHLY and FYNNEI. CDR3 sequence: CASKDSSTYGYTF. The CDR3 DNA is TGTGCCAGCAAGGATTCGTCCACCTATGGCTACACCTTC.